These 14 T cell receptor beta chains came from one sample sequenced in a study of blood T cell repertoires in COVID-19 (dated by TCRdb to about 2020). Library method: the immunoSEQ multiplex PCR assay. TCRdb carries this immuneACCESS record with in-frame sequences only. Its versions omit some clonotypes, under half of them owing to an unresolved V gene in the studies checked, with the rest unexplained. The sample has about 200,000 clones on record, almost 90% of them singletons. The ten largest clones take up roughly 1.6% of the sample. The sample was peripheral blood. The source is a man between 18 and 29 years old with active or convalescent COVID-19.

This rearrangement joins TRBV11-2 to TRBJ2-7; 14 bases align to TRBD2. Germline lookup yields CDR1 SGHAT and CDR2 FQNNGV. The CDR3 has 15 amino acids. The V segment lost 5 bases and the J segment 2 bases; nucleotides outside the gene matches: 2. CDR3 protein: CASSPTSGRAYEQYF. DNA of the CDR3: TGTGCCAGCAGCCCGACTAGCGGGAGGGCCTACGAGCAGTACTTC.

V is TRBV19 and J is TRBJ2-3; a weak D match, TRBD2 (6 bases). With 5 bases removed from V and 4 bases from J, the gap between germline ends came to 22 bases. The CDR3 sequence is 17 residues long. From germline, CDR1 is LNHDA and CDR2 SQIVND (reference sequence). CDR3 sequence: CASSVRGPRRGADTQYF. The CDR3 coding sequence is TGTGCCAGTAGTGTCCGGGGCCCTCGGAGGGGAGCAGATACGCAGTATTTT.

V and J are TRBV4-2 and TRBJ1-4; weak D call: TRBD1 (5 bases). V was pared by 0 bases and J by 6 bases, with 11 bases between. CDR1 and CDR2 from the germline V gene are LGHNA and YNFKEQ. CDR3 length equals 15 residues. CDR3 coding DNA: TGTGCCAGCAGCCAAGATCGTGGGACTGATGAAAAACTGTTTTTT. Translated: CASSQDRGTDEKLFF.

The chain is built from TRBV28 and TRBJ2-6; TRBD1 aligns across 8 bases. There are 16 residues in the CDR3. Germline V gene lookup returns CDR1 MDHEN and CDR2 SYDVKM. J was trimmed by 2 bases and V by 5 bases; bases with no gene match: 5. The CDR3, as DNA: TGTGCCAGCAGTAAGACAGGGGTCACTGGGGCCAACGTCCTGACTTTC. This gives the protein CASSKTGVTGANVLTF.

The chain links TRBV5-3 to TRBJ1-2, with D possibly TRBD1 on 6 matching bases. TRBV5-3 is filed as an ORF, its function uncertain. Trimming shortened V by 4 bases and J by 8 bases, and 12 bases separated the two germline ends. CDR3 length: 12 residues. CDR3 coding DNA: TGTGCCAGAAGCCCCCGGGGGGGCGGCTACACCTTC. Encoded protein: CARSPRGGGYTF.

This clone has just one count. This chain connects TRBV7-6 to TRBJ2-7; 8 bases line up with TRBD1. V was pared by 5 bases and J by 3 bases, with 12 bases of the junction left unmatched. Per germline, CDR1 SGHVS and CDR2 FNYEAQ. The CDR3 is made up of 16 amino acids. The CDR3 sequence: CASSRLAGGPFYEQYF. CDR3 DNA sequence: TGTGCCAGCAGCCGCCTCGCAGGGGGCCCCTTCTACGAGCAGTACTTC.

The chain recombines TRBV27 with TRBJ2-2; 9 bases are shared with TRBD1. CDR3 length equals 16 residues. Germline CDR1 reads MNHEY; CDR2 reads SMNVEV (reference sequence). With 7 bases clipped from V and 4 bases from J, the junction kept 10 bases outside the gene matches. CDR3 sequence reads: CASTRPGQGSTGELFF. The CDR3 DNA follows: TGTGCCAGCACCAGGCCGGGACAGGGTAGCACCGGGGAGCTGTTTTTT.

The chain links TRBV19 to TRBJ2-1; the match to TRBD2 covers 14 bases. After removal of 9 bases from V and 8 bases from J, the junction contained 12 bases not matched to a gene. Germline CDR1 is LNHDA and CDR2 is SQIVND (reference sequence). The length of the CDR3 is 16 residues. CDR3 sequence: CASPETSGGAAYEQFF. The DNA for the CDR3 is TGTGCCAGCCCTGAGACTAGCGGGGGGGCCGCTTATGAGCAGTTCTTC.

J is TRBJ1-3 and V is TRBV6-5, with D tentatively TRBD1 (6 bases). Trimming stripped 2 bases from V and 0 bases from J, with 8 bases between. This CDR3 comprises 15 residues. Germline-derived CDR1 and CDR2 are MNHEY and SVGAGI. In DNA form, the CDR3 reads TGTGCCAGCAGTTACCAGGGGACCTCTGGAAACACCATATATTTT. Protein sequence: CASSYQGTSGNTIYF.

The chain carries TRBV4-2 and TRBJ1-2; D unclear. The length of the CDR3 is 15 residues. CDR1 and CDR2 (germline): LGHNA, YNFKEQ. Trimming stripped 1 base from V and 2 bases from J, with 11 bases between. This chain's CDR3 is CASSQVGSANYGYTF. CDR3 sequence (DNA): TGTGCCAGCAGCCAAGTGGGCAGTGCCAACTATGGCTACACCTTC.

The rearrangement links TRBV19 to TRBJ2-2; 9 bases fit TRBD1. Germline CDR1 LNHDA, CDR2 SQIVND (reference sequence). V lost 4 bases, J lost 6 bases, and 6 bases stayed unmatched. The CDR3 covers 15 residues. The chain's CDR3 is CASSTYRDRAGELFF. DNA of the CDR3: TGTGCCAGTAGTACCTACCGGGACAGGGCCGGGGAGCTGTTTTTT.

The V and J genes are TRBV7-2 and TRBJ2-7, with 8 bases lining up with TRBD1. This CDR3 is built from 14 residues. Per germline, CDR1 SGHTA and CDR2 FQGNSA. The V gene end was trimmed by 2 bases and the J gene end by 9 bases; junction bases not matched to a gene: 9. The CDR3, as DNA: TGTGCCAGCAGCTTACGTGGACAGGGTGAAAGGCAGTACTTC. Amino acids: CASSLRGQGERQYF. Full variable domain (remainder filled in from reference TRBV7-2 and TRBJ2-7): GAGVSQSPSNKVTEKGKDVELRCDPISGHTALYWYRQSLGQGLEFLIYFQGNSAPDKSGLPSDRFSAERTGGSVSTLTIQRTQQEDSAVYLCASSLRGQGERQYFGPGTRLTVT.

As regards this clone: In the same sample, other DNA sequences code for this CDR3. V is TRBV6-5 and J is TRBJ1-6; a possible D gene is TRBD1 (5 bases). This CDR3 comprises 14 residues. Trimming cost V 3 bases and J 6 bases, with 9 bases left between them. Per the germline V gene, CDR1 is MNHEY and CDR2 is SVGAGI. CDR3 loop: CASSYRGGNSPLHF. The CDR3 DNA follows: TGTGCCAGCAGTTATAGGGGCGGTAATTCACCCCTCCACTTT.

CDR3 in amino acids: CASSPPGQGLYGYTF. The CDR3 DNA follows: TGTGCCAGCTCACCACCGGGACAGGGCTTGTACGGCTACACCTTC. V usage is TRBV18 and J usage is TRBJ1-2; 9 nucleotides agree with TRBD1. V dropped 0 bases and J dropped 8; count of bases not matched to a gene: 7. The CDR3 runs to 15 residues. Looked up from germline, CDR1 is KGHSH and CDR2 is LQKENI.